The rows below give T cell receptor beta chains drawn from one sample of a study of blood T cell repertoires in COVID-19. Sequenced by immunoSEQ multiplex PCR; TCRdb stores in-frame clones only, minus some. The table lists about 220,000 clones, 70% to 90% of them singletons. The sequenced sample consisted of PBMCs or T cells enriched from blood (not recorded which). The receptors originated from a woman between 40 and 50 years old with acute COVID-19. Both conserved end residues are part of each CDR3. Fields, in order: clone size, D gene, V gene, J gene, CDR3 DNA, CDR3 protein. D genes are given only for firm matches. Some rows mark clone size as missing; the rest say once, few, many or name a class of expanded clone.

clone size: -; D gene: TRBD1; V gene: TRBV27; J gene: TRBJ1-1; CDR3 DNA: TGTGCCAGCAGTAGGGGGCTGGAGTACACTGAAGCTTTCTTT; CDR3 protein: CASSRGLEYTEAFF
clone size: -; D gene: -; V gene: TRBV15; J gene: TRBJ1-5; CDR3 DNA: TGTGCCACCAGCAGAGGCACTGGTGCGGTCCCGCTTAGCAATCAGCCCCAGCATTTT; CDR3 protein: CATSRGTGAVPLSNQPQHF
clone size: -; D gene: -; V gene: TRBV5-1; J gene: TRBJ2-2; CDR3 DNA: TGCGCCAGCAGCGCGGACGGACTTGACACCGGGGAGCTGTTTTTT; CDR3 protein: CASSADGLDTGELFF
clone size: once; D gene: -; V gene: TRBV6-5; J gene: TRBJ1-4; CDR3 DNA: TGTGCCAGCAGTTACAGCCAGGGTAGTGAAAAACTGTTTTTT; CDR3 protein: CASSYSQGSEKLFF
clone size: -; D gene: TRBD1; V gene: TRBV15; J gene: TRBJ1-1; CDR3 DNA: TGTGCCACCAGCGGACTTCAGGGGGCGGCTGAAGCTTTCTTT; CDR3 protein: CATSGLQGAAEAFF
clone size: once; D gene: TRBD2; V gene: TRBV19; J gene: TRBJ2-3; CDR3 DNA: TGTGCCAGTAGTACCCGGACTAGCGGGGGAGTCGCAGATACGCAGTATTTT; CDR3 protein: CASSTRTSGGVADTQYF
clone size: -; D gene: -; V gene: TRBV3-1/TRBV3-2; J gene: TRBJ1-1; CDR3 DNA: TGTGCCAGCAGCCAAGATATCCAGGGGTTACGGAACACTGAAGCTTTCTTT; CDR3 protein: CASSQDIQGLRNTEAFF
clone size: -; D gene: -; V gene: TRBV7-9; J gene: TRBJ1-1; CDR3 DNA: TGTGCCAGCAGCTTCCAGAACACTGAAGCTTTCTTT; CDR3 protein: CASSFQNTEAFF
clone size: -; D gene: TRBD2; V gene: TRBV3-1/TRBV3-2; J gene: TRBJ2-3; CDR3 DNA: TGTGCCAGCAGACGGACTAGCGGGTACACAGATACGCAGTATTTT; CDR3 protein: CASRRTSGYTDTQYF
clone size: -; D gene: -; V gene: TRBV9; J gene: TRBJ2-1; CDR3 DNA: TGTGCCAGCAGCGTTGTCAACAATGAGCAGTTCTTC; CDR3 protein: CASSVVNNEQFF
clone size: -; D gene: TRBD1; V gene: TRBV9; J gene: TRBJ1-1; CDR3 DNA: TGTGCCAGCAGCGAACAGGGGGCGACGAACACTGAAGCTTTCTTT; CDR3 protein: CASSEQGATNTEAFF
clone size: -; D gene: -; V gene: TRBV14; J gene: TRBJ1-6; CDR3 DNA: TGTGCCAGCAGCGAGATTCGCCCAGGGTTGGAAAATTCACCCCTCCACTTT; CDR3 protein: CASSEIRPGLENSPLHF
clone size: once; D gene: TRBD1; V gene: TRBV6-5; J gene: TRBJ2-1; CDR3 DNA: TGTGCCAGCAGTTACAGGCCAGGGGGCTCCTACAATGAGCAGTTCTTC; CDR3 protein: CASSYRPGGSYNEQFF
clone size: -; D gene: TRBD2; V gene: TRBV20-1; J gene: TRBJ2-1; CDR3 DNA: TGCAGTGCTAGTTCGGGGAGGGAGAGAAGGGGTGGCGATGAGCAGTTCTTC; CDR3 protein: CSASSGRERRGGDEQFF